The 3 T cell receptor beta chains in this list originate from one sample, sequenced in a study of T cells in tuberculosis listed by TCRdb under 2018. The library relied on the immunoSEQ multiplex PCR assay. The clones in this table, taken by TCRdb from immuneACCESS, are in-frame only. Not every clone is retained; where verified, under half of the shortfall comes from an unresolved V gene, and the cause of the rest is unknown. The sample table shows about 32,000 clones, and roughly 95% are seen once. The ten largest make up approximately 8.1% of the sample. The specimen was PBMCs. These receptor sequences come from a donor aged 10-29 years with latent tuberculosis or without tuberculosis infection.

The genes are TRBV6-5 and TRBJ2-5; 7 bases map to TRBD1. The junction had 7 bases not matched to a gene; V was cut back by 5 bases and J by 1 base. This CDR3 comprises 15 residues. CDR1 and CDR2 from the germline V gene are MNHEY and SVGAGI. The CDR3 loop reads CASSLTGAPQETQYF. For the CDR3, the DNA is TGTGCCAGCAGTCTAACAGGGGCGCCCCAAGAGACCCAGTACTTC.

V gene TRBV15 combines with J gene TRBJ1-1, with a possible D match to TRBD1 (5 bases). Trimming pared 3 bases from V and 6 bases from J, leaving 20 bases between. CDR3 size: 16 residues. CDR1 is LNHNV, CDR2 YYDKDF, per germline (reference sequence). The chain's CDR3 is CATSRTPPEGRAEAFF. CDR3 in DNA: TGTGCCACCAGCAGGACCCCTCCGGAGGGCAGGGCTGAAGCTTTCTTT.

The J gene is TRBJ2-5, the V gene TRBV29-1; TRBD1 agrees at 8 bases. Losses at the gene ends were 3 bases for V and 4 bases for J; bases not matched to a gene: 7. This CDR3 spans 14 amino acids. From germline, CDR1 is SQVTM and CDR2 ANQGSEA. DNA for the CDR3: TGCAGCGTTGACGGGACAGGCACGGGAGAGACCCAGTACTTC. Amino acid sequence: CSVDGTGTGETQYF.